A selection of T cell receptor beta chains follows, all from one sample in a study of blood T cell repertoires in COVID-19. The assay was immunoSEQ multiplex PCR, and TCRdb's table has in-frame clones only and misses some. The table has about 170,000 clones, about 80% seen once. The sequenced sample was peripheral blood. These receptors were obtained from a human donor with acute or convalescent COVID-19. The donor label of this sample is uncertain. CDR3s include the opening cysteine and the closing phenylalanine or tryptophan.

CDR3aa: CSVDRAGARPQYF
v_gene: TRBV29-1
j_gene: TRBJ2-5

CDR3aa: CASYQTGSGNTIYF
v_gene: TRBV18
j_gene: TRBJ1-3

CDR3aa: CAWRVGTGNYGYTF
v_gene: TRBV30
j_gene: TRBJ1-2

CDR3aa: CASSERGTTQHF
v_gene: TRBV2
j_gene: TRBJ1-5

CDR3aa: CASSPFRESSQPQHF
v_gene: TRBV27
j_gene: TRBJ1-5

CDR3aa: CASRGTGGDLGQPQHF
v_gene: TRBV19
j_gene: TRBJ1-5

CDR3aa: CASKGPTGDNYGYTF
v_gene: TRBV5-1
j_gene: TRBJ1-2

CDR3aa: CSASSGASGKVSNEQFF
v_gene: TRBV20-1
j_gene: TRBJ2-1

CDR3aa: CASSLGDKNYGYTF
v_gene: TRBV7-3
j_gene: TRBJ1-2

CDR3aa: CASSARTGFFYGYTF
v_gene: TRBV9
j_gene: TRBJ1-2

CDR3aa: CASQASGISYEQYF
v_gene: TRBV7-2
j_gene: TRBJ2-7

CDR3aa: CASSLAASGRAEQYF
v_gene: TRBV7-9
j_gene: TRBJ2-7

CDR3aa: CASSLGTIGEQFF
v_gene: TRBV5-1
j_gene: TRBJ2-1

CDR3aa: CASSQAGGLRGYTF
v_gene: TRBV4-1
j_gene: TRBJ1-2

CDR3aa: CASSVGALSNQPQHF
v_gene: TRBV9
j_gene: TRBJ1-5

CDR3aa: CASSAFSPDRQGLPLHF
v_gene: TRBV6-1
j_gene: TRBJ1-6

CDR3aa: CASSPAPWGGEETQYF
v_gene: TRBV9
j_gene: TRBJ2-5